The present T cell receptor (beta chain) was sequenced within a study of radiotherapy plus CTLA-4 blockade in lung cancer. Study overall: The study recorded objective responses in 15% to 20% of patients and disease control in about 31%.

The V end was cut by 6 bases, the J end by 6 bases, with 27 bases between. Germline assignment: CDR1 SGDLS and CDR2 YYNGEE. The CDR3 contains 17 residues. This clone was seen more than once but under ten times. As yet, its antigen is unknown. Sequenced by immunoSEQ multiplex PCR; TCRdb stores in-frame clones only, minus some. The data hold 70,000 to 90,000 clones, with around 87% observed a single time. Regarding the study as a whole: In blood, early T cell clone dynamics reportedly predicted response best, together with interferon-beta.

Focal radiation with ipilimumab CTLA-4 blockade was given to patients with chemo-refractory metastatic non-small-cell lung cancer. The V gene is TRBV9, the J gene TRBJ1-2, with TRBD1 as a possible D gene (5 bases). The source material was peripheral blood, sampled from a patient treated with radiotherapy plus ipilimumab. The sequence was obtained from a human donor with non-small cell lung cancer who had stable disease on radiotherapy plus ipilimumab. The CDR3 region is CASTPAGEVRGLDGYTF. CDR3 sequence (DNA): TGTGCCAGCACCCCTGCGGGGGAGGTTAGGGGTCTCGATGGCTACACCTTC.